The 31 T cell receptor beta chains in this list originate from one sample, sequenced in a study of blood T cell repertoires in COVID-19. Produced via immunoSEQ multiplex PCR; TCRdb's table is partial and in-frame only. The repertoire holds about 46,000 clones, 80% to 90% seen once, with 15% to 17% in the top ten. Sequences were obtained from peripheral blood. These receptors all come from a human donor in a cohort sampled during active COVID-19. The donor label of this sample is uncertain.

The chain has TRBV19 and TRBJ1-6; D is unclear. Germline V gene lookup returns CDR1 LNHDA and CDR2 SQIVND (reference sequence). The CDR3 extends over 14 amino acids. V was pared by 4 bases and J by 6 bases, with 10 bases between. The CDR3, as DNA: TGTGCCAGTAGTACAACAGAGTTTAATTCACCCCTCCACTTT. Translation: CASSTTEFNSPLHF.

V usage is TRBV29-1 and J usage is TRBJ2-7, with D perhaps matching TRBD1 (5 bases). V was cut by 7 bases and J by 4 bases, with 20 bases left in between. Per the germline V gene, CDR1 is SQVTM and CDR2 is ANQGSEA. This CDR3 region has 14 residues. CDR3 amino acids: CSAASGNGFYEQYF. CDR3 coding DNA: TGCAGCGCCGCTTCAGGGAACGGTTTTTACGAGCAGTACTTC.

This clone was recorded once. J is TRBJ2-2 and V is TRBV7-2; 9 positions match TRBD2. Germline V gene data show CDR1 as SGHTA and CDR2 as FQGNSA. The CDR3 covers 16 residues. Germline trimming cut 2 bases from V and 0 bases from J; bases unmatched to any gene: 1. In DNA form, the CDR3 reads TGTGCCAGCAGCTTAACTAGCGGGTCGAACACCGGGGAGCTGTTTTTT. As protein: CASSLTSGSNTGELFF.

The J gene is TRBJ2-1, the V gene TRBV6-5; D remains unclear. Germline V gene sequence: CDR1 MNHEY, CDR2 SVGAGI. V lost 5 bases and J lost 7, with 9 bases in between. The CDR3 extends over 12 amino acids. The DNA of the CDR3 is TGTGCCAGCAGTATAGGCAGGAATGAGCAGTTCTTC. Its translation: CASSIGRNEQFF.

This chain connects TRBV2 to TRBJ2-2, with D perhaps TRBD1 (6 bases). The V end lost 9 bases, the J end lost 2 bases, and 13 bases lay between the germline ends. CDR3 length equals 14 residues. Germline V gene lookup returns CDR1 SNHLY and CDR2 FYNNEI. CDR3 sequence reads: CASRLGANTGELFF. The CDR3, as DNA: TGTGCCAGTAGGTTGGGGGCTAACACCGGGGAGCTGTTTTTT.

The CDR3 DNA sequence: TGTGCCACCAGTGACGCAGGGACAGGGATGGAGACCCAGTACTTC. This gives the protein CATSDAGTGMETQYF. This chain uses TRBV24-1 with TRBJ2-5; 9 bases line up with TRBD1. V shed 4 bases, J shed 5 bases, and the junction held 7 bases outside the gene matches. The germline V gene encodes CDR1 KGHDR and CDR2 SFDVKD. The CDR3 extends over 15 amino acids.

V is TRBV2 and J is TRBJ1-5, with TRBD1 matching over 9 bases. V lost 9 bases, J lost 0 bases, and 6 bases stayed unmatched. CDR3 length: 15 amino acids. CDR1 is SNHLY, CDR2 FYNNEI, per germline. The CDR3 coding sequence is TGTGCCAGTTCGATGACAGGGGGTAGCAATCAGCCCCAGCATTTT. Its translation is CASSMTGGSNQPQHF.

This clone was counted a single time. The chain combines TRBV5-5 with TRBJ2-5; 9 nucleotides agree with TRBD1. Germline V gene sequence: CDR1 SGHKS, CDR2 YYEKEE (reference sequence). V lost 4 bases, J lost 4 bases, and 11 bases stayed unmatched. CDR3 length equals 16 residues. The DNA for the CDR3 is TGTGCCAGCAGCCAAACCGGGGACAGGGTCACAGAGACCCAGTACTTC. Protein product: CASSQTGDRVTETQYF.

V usage is TRBV5-1 and J usage is TRBJ1-1, with D perhaps matching TRBD1 (6 bases). Trimming cost V 4 bases and J 3 bases, with 16 bases left between them. Germline values: CDR1 SGHRS, CDR2 YFSETQ. The CDR3 is 15 residues long. Here the CDR3 DNA reads TGCGCCAGCAGCCGAACCCCGAACAGGGACACTGAAGCTTTCTTT. It is translated as CASSRTPNRDTEAFF.

This clone has only one observation. This chain links TRBV7-2 with TRBJ1-2, with 9 bases that match TRBD1. V shed 0 bases and J 7 bases; nucleotides not matched to a gene: 6. CDR3 length equals 15 residues. Germline V lookup: CDR1 SGHTA, CDR2 FQGNSA. CDR3 in DNA: TGTGCCAGCAGCTTAGCACAGGGGGCGCAGGCTGGCTACACCTTC. It is translated as CASSLAQGAQAGYTF.

The chain links TRBV5-6 to TRBJ1-1, with D perhaps matching TRBD1 (6 bases). V lost 1 base and J lost 1, with 8 bases in between. In germline, CDR1 is SGHDT, CDR2 YYEEEE. CDR3 length: 14 residues. The CDR3: CASSLWTANTEAFF. In DNA, the CDR3 is TGTGCCAGCAGCTTGTGGACAGCGAACACTGAAGCTTTCTTT.

The chain is built from TRBV25-1 and TRBJ2-5; TRBD1 agrees at 9 bases. The CDR3 extends over 16 amino acids. The V gene end was trimmed by 3 bases and the J gene end by 1 base; junction bases not matched to a gene: 6. Germline values: CDR1 MGHDK, CDR2 SYGVNS. CDR3 loop: CASSDRDRVGQETQYF. For the CDR3, the DNA is TGTGCCAGCAGTGATAGGGACAGGGTGGGCCAAGAGACCCAGTACTTC.

This clone was observed a handful of times. CDR3 sequence reads: CASSGQGAMNEQFF. In nucleotides, the CDR3 is TGTGCCAGCTCCGGACAGGGGGCAATGAATGAGCAGTTCTTC. The V and J genes are TRBV18 and TRBJ2-1; 11 bases align to TRBD1. This CDR3 is built from 14 residues. CDR1 and CDR2 (germline): KGHSH, LQKENI. With V trimmed by 6 bases and J by 7 bases, 5 bases remained unmatched.

The rearrangement links TRBV5-1 to TRBJ2-7; TRBD1 agrees at 9 bases. CDR3 size: 16 residues. Looked up from germline, CDR1 is SGHRS and CDR2 is YFSETQ. Trimming cost V 4 bases and J 2 bases; bases outside gene matches: 10. The DNA for the CDR3 is TGCGCCAGCAGCATAGCACCGGGACAGGGAACCTACGAGCAGTACTTC. Residues: CASSIAPGQGTYEQYF.

The V call is TRBV5-1, the J call TRBJ1-1; no firm D call. Trimming took 1 base from V and 0 from J, leaving 7 bases between them. CDR3 size: 14 residues. From germline, CDR1 is SGHRS and CDR2 YFSETQ. CDR3 amino acids: CASSLNGLNTEAFF. The DNA for the CDR3 is TGCGCCAGCAGCTTGAATGGGCTGAACACTGAAGCTTTCTTT.

The chain combines TRBV10-3 with TRBJ2-7, with TRBD1 matching over 8 bases. The CDR3 has 14 amino acids. The V and J ends lost 4 bases and 6 bases, in that order; junction bases with no gene match: 8. Looked up from germline, CDR1 is ENHRY and CDR2 is SYGVKD. Written as DNA, the CDR3 is TGTGCCATCAGTGGGGGTACAGGGGGAGGCGAGCAGTACTTC. Translated: CAISGGTGGGEQYF.

The chain couples TRBV5-6 to TRBJ2-3, with TRBD1 matching 9 bases. The ends lost 1 base at V and 5 bases at J; junction bases unmatched: 11. CDR1 SGHDT and CDR2 YYEEEE come from the germline V gene. The CDR3 spans 17 residues. The CDR3 DNA follows: TGTGCCAGCAGCTTGTATGGGACAGGGACCTTTCGAGATACGCAGTATTTT. Translated, it gives CASSLYGTGTFRDTQYF.

This sequence joins TRBV27 and TRBJ2-1; 9 bases fit TRBD2. The J segment lost 3 bases and the V segment lost 3 bases, leaving 12 bases of the junction unmatched. The germline gives CDR1 MNHEY, CDR2 SMNVEV (reference sequence). The CDR3 extends over 18 amino acids. The CDR3 is CASSLGLAGTLRYNEQFF. The CDR3, as DNA: TGTGCCAGCAGTTTGGGGCTAGCGGGGACCCTACGCTACAATGAGCAGTTCTTC.

The chain links TRBV24-1 to TRBJ2-5, with 8 nucleotides matching TRBD1. This CDR3 is built from 15 residues. Germline loops: CDR1 KGHDR, CDR2 SFDVKD. Germline trimming cut 9 bases from V and 4 bases from J; bases unmatched to any gene: 12. This CDR3 is CATGKGTGLGETQYF. The DNA of the CDR3 is TGTGCCACCGGGAAGGGGACAGGACTTGGAGAGACCCAGTACTTC.

The V call is TRBV5-1, the J call TRBJ2-5; 12 positions agree with TRBD2. V lost 4 bases to trimming and J lost 5 bases; unmatched junction nucleotides: 9. The CDR3 runs 16 residues. Germline loops: CDR1 SGHRS, CDR2 YFSETQ. The CDR3 protein is CASSKTTSGGSETQYF. CDR3 DNA: TGCGCCAGCAGCAAAACGACTAGCGGGGGATCTGAGACCCAGTACTTC.

V is TRBV7-2 and J is TRBJ1-3; D is possibly TRBD1 (5 bases). From germline, CDR1 is SGHTA and CDR2 FQGNSA. Trimming left V 2 bases short and J 6 bases short, with 11 bases between. The CDR3 runs to 14 residues. The CDR3 DNA sequence: TGTGCCAGCAGCTTAAAAACAGGAGCAAACACCATATATTTT. Its protein is CASSLKTGANTIYF. Filled out from reference TRBV7-2 and TRBJ1-3, the complete variable domain reads GAGVSQSPSNKVTEKGKDVELRCDPISGHTALYWYRQSLGQGLEFLIYFQGNSAPDKSGLPSDRFSAERTGGSVSTLTIQRTQQEDSAVYLCASSLKTGANTIYFGEGSWLTVV.

The chain combines TRBV6-6 with TRBJ2-3; 11 bases are shared with TRBD2. Germline CDR1 MNHNY, CDR2 SVGAGI (reference sequence). CDR3 length: 14 residues. Trimming cost V 5 bases and J 8 bases; bases outside gene matches: 6. The CDR3 reads CASSVAGGRGTQYF. The CDR3 DNA is TGTGCCAGCAGTGTAGCGGGGGGGCGAGGTACGCAGTATTTT.

V is TRBV7-9 and J is TRBJ2-7; 7 bases are a match to TRBD1. The trim removed 2 bases at V and 3 bases at J, leaving 1 base unmatched. The CDR3 length is 13 residues. Germline V gene sequence: CDR1 SEHNR, CDR2 FQNEAQ (reference sequence). CDR3 in amino acids: CASSLSGGYEQYF. In DNA form, the CDR3 reads TGTGCCAGCAGCTTATCAGGGGGCTACGAGCAGTACTTC.

The chain combines TRBV19 with TRBJ1-6; D is undetermined. The germline V and J ends were trimmed by 3 bases and 5 bases, with 11 bases remaining between them. There are 15 residues in the CDR3. Germline CDR1 and CDR2: LNHDA and SQIVND (reference sequence). The CDR3 here is CASSIQALNNSPLHF. The DNA of the CDR3 is TGTGCCAGTAGTATTCAGGCACTTAATAATTCACCCCTCCACTTT.

V usage is TRBV19 and J usage is TRBJ1-3, with D unclear. V shed 5 bases and J shed 5 bases, with 13 bases lying between them. The germline V gene has CDR1 LNHDA and CDR2 SQIVND (reference sequence). The CDR3 covers 14 residues. The chain's CDR3 is CASSPTKRRNTIYF. CDR3 in DNA: TGTGCCAGTAGTCCCACCAAGAGGCGAAACACCATATATTTT. The whole variable domain, filled in from reference TRBV19 and TRBJ1-3, reads DGGITQSPKYLFRKEGQNVTLSCEQNLNHDAMYWYRQDPGQGLRLIYYSQIVNDFQKGDIAEGYSVSREKKESFPLTVTSAQKNPTAFYLCASSPTKRRNTIYFGEGSWLTVV.

V and J are TRBV5-6 and TRBJ2-5; D may be TRBD1 (6 bases). The CDR3 is 15 amino acids. The germline V gene has CDR1 SGHDT and CDR2 YYEEEE. Trimming took off 0 bases at V and 4 bases at J, with 13 bases between the two ends. CDR3 residues: CASSLGVGHGETQYF. CDR3 DNA sequence: TGTGCCAGCAGCTTGGGAGTGGGACATGGAGAGACCCAGTACTTC.

This rearrangement joins TRBV6-1 to TRBJ2-7; 11 bases map to TRBD1. The CDR3 length is 16 residues. V shed 0 bases, J shed 5 bases, and the junction held 6 bases outside the gene matches. The germline V gene encodes CDR1 MNHNS and CDR2 SASEGT. Here the CDR3 reads CASSEAPGQGVNEQYF. CDR3 nucleotide sequence: TGTGCCAGCAGTGAAGCACCGGGACAGGGGGTCAACGAGCAGTACTTC.

The rearrangement uses TRBV24-1 and TRBJ2-6, with D tentatively TRBD1 (5 bases). The V and J ends lost 6 bases and 0 bases respectively, with 11 bases between them. The CDR3 is 16 amino acids. The germline CDR1 and CDR2 sequences are KGHDR and SFDVKD. This CDR3 reads CATSLGPTSGANVLTF. In nucleotides, the CDR3 is TGTGCCACCAGTTTGGGGCCGACCTCTGGGGCCAACGTCCTGACTTTC.

In DNA form, the CDR3 reads TGTGCCAGCAGTTACGGGACACTTTACGAGCAGTACTTC. Amino acids: CASSYGTLYEQYF. The rearrangement uses TRBV12-3 or TRBV12-4 and TRBJ2-7; perhaps TRBD1 as D (6 bases). The V gene lost 4 bases and the J gene lost 4 bases, with 11 bases spanning the gap. This CDR3 has 13 amino acids.

The chain is built from TRBV2 and TRBJ1-6; 7 bases fit TRBD1. This CDR3 is built from 13 residues. V was pared by 7 bases and J by 9 bases, with 6 bases of the junction left unmatched. Germline lookup yields CDR1 SNHLY and CDR2 FYNNEI. Written as DNA, the CDR3 is TGTGCCAGCACTGGGACAGTCAGTTCACCCCTCCACTTT. It encodes CASTGTVSSPLHF.

The J gene is TRBJ1-5, the V gene TRBV5-6; 7 bases align to TRBD1. In germline, CDR1 is SGHDT, CDR2 YYEEEE. J was trimmed by 6 bases and V by 3 bases; bases with no gene match: 6. This CDR3 has 14 amino acids. The CDR3 DNA sequence: TGTGCCAGCAGCTGGGGACAGCTCTCTCAGCCCCAGCATTTT. Amino acid sequence: CASSWGQLSQPQHF.